Listed here is a single T cell receptor beta chain. Its specificity is unknown. Libraries for TCRalpha and TCRbeta carried sample barcodes and unique molecular identifiers via 5'RACE. MiXCR was run by TCRdb on the 5' RACE reads, yielding one entry per CDR3 protein. The sample lists under 250,000 distinct CDR3 sequences; around 30% were seen once. This entry comes from a study of T-cell memory formation after mild COVID-19. Study in general: Clusters were largely donor specific.

The germline V and J ends were trimmed by 7 bases and 0 bases, with 13 bases remaining between them. The CDR3 is 16 amino acids. The germline CDR1 and CDR2 sequences are LNHDA and SQIVND (reference sequence). Study-wide findings and caveats: Memory sampled before infection contained some responding clones, suggesting cross-reactive memory joined. Clones that contracted clustered mainly in CM and EM if CD4+ and in EMRA if CD8+.

The sequence derives from an adult woman who had mild COVID-19 (a few samples of this study predate the infection). Cell type and time point are not known. Specimen: PBMCs or a T cell subset sorted from them (not recorded which). The rearrangement joins TRBV19 to TRBJ2-6; D is perhaps TRBD2 (6 bases). The DNA for the CDR3 is TGTGCCAGTACCCATCGGGAGACCTCTGGGGCCAACGTCCTGACTTTC. Its translation is CASTHRETSGANVLTF.